The 5 T cell receptor beta chains listed next were all sequenced from one sample in a study of cytomegalovirus exposure and HLA in healthy donors. Researchers ran the PCR with 60 Vbeta and 13 Jbeta primers. The table came from immunoSEQ multiplex PCR; TCRdb's copy has only in-frame clones and leaves some out. The repertoire holds approximately 88,000 clones, 60% to 85% seen once, with 5.5% to 6% in the top ten. Input material: PBMCs. The receptor set was obtained from a man younger than 35 in good health and CMV-seropositive.

J is TRBJ1-2 and V is TRBV28, with no clear D. The V gene lost 11 bases and the J gene lost 8 bases, with 18 bases spanning the gap. CDR3 length equals 12 residues. Germline V lookup: CDR1 MDHEN, CDR2 SYDVKM. CDR3 sequence: CACLNGMTGYTF. As DNA, the CDR3 is TGTGCCTGCCTCAACGGGATGACAGGCTACACCTTC.

The chain uses TRBV7-8 and TRBJ2-1; 14 nucleotides align to TRBD2. V shed 5 bases, J shed 16 bases, and the junction held 16 bases outside the gene matches. Germline-derived CDR1 and CDR2 are SGHVS and FQNEAQ. This CDR3 contains 16 residues. The CDR3 spells CASSPEHRLAGGGCFF. CDR3 in DNA: TGTGCCAGCAGCCCCGAACACAGACTAGCGGGAGGGGGTTGTTTCTTC.

The chain recombines TRBV28 with TRBJ1-2; the match to TRBD1 covers 7 bases. V was clipped by 8 bases and J by 3 bases; unmatched bases: 12. The V gene's germline CDR1 is MDHEN and CDR2 SYDVKM. The CDR3 consists of 15 residues. In DNA, the CDR3 is TGTGCCAGCGTTCAGGGGGGCAGGATAGACTATGGCTACACCTTC. Translating it yields CASVQGGRIDYGYTF.

Details on this clone: One end of the junction varies from germline; a read error may be responsible. The rearrangement joins TRBV7-7 to TRBJ2-2; weak D call: TRBD2 (5 bases). This CDR3 spans 15 amino acids. Germline V gene lookup returns CDR1 SSHAT and CDR2 FNYEAQ (reference sequence). CDR3 amino acids: CASSLGGSNTGELFF. CDR3 DNA: TGTGCTAGCAGCTTAGGAGGTTCTAACACCGGGGAGCTGTTTTTT.

This chain uses TRBV28 with TRBJ2-7, with 11 nucleotides matching TRBD2. Germline CDR1 MDHEN, CDR2 SYDVKM. This CDR3 region has 13 residues. The ends lost 8 bases at V and 1 base at J; junction bases unmatched: 1. DNA of the CDR3: TGTGCCAGCGGACTAGCGGGTTCCTACGAGCAGTACTTC. It specifies CASGLAGSYEQYF.